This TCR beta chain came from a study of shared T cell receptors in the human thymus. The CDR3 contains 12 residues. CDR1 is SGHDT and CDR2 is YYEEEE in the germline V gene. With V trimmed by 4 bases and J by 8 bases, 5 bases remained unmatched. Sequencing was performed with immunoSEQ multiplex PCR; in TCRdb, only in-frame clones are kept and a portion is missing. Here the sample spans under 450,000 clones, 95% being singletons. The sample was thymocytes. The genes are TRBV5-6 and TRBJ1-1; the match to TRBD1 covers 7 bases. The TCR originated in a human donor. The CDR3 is CASSPGQREAFF. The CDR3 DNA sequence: TGTGCCAGCAGCCCGGGACAGAGGGAAGCTTTCTTT. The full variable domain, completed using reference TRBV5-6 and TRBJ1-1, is DAGVTQSPTHLIKTRGQQVTLRCSPKSGHDTVSWYQQALGQGPQFIFQYYEEEERQRGNFPDRFSGHQFPNYSSELNVNALLLGDSALYLCASSPGQREAFFGQGTRLTVV.